A selection of T cell receptor beta chains follows, all from one sample in a study of T-cell memory formation after mild COVID-19. Using its own MiXCR run on the 5' RACE reads, TCRdb lists one record per CDR3 protein. The top ten clones hold less than 15% of a sample with about 350,000 distinct CDR3 sequences, approximately 27% of them seen once. The source material was PBMCs or a T cell subset sorted from them (not recorded which). These receptors all stem from an adult woman who had mild COVID-19 (a few samples of this study predate the infection). Cell type and time point are not known. Both conserved end residues are part of each CDR3. D genes are given only for firm matches. A clone size is listed for some rows: how often the clone was seen (once, few, many), or a class if it is expanded.

CDR3 DNA	CDR3 protein	D gene	V gene	J gene	clone size
TGCGCCAGCAGCTTCGCGGACCCTACCTACGAGCAGTACTTC	CASSFADPTYEQYF	NA	TRBV5-1	TRBJ2-7	NA
TGTGCCAGCAGCAAGGTCCCACCGAAGATAAACACTGAAGCTTTCTTT	CASSKVPPKINTEAFF	NA	TRBV21-1	TRBJ1-1	NA
TGTGCCAGCAGCGACAGGGATCCTCCATCGAATGGCTACACCTTC	CASSDRDPPSNGYTF	TRBD1	TRBV6-4	TRBJ1-2	NA
TGTGCCAGCAGCTTAGCGGGGTCCTACGAGCAGTACTTC	CASSLAGSYEQYF	NA	TRBV7-9	TRBJ2-7	many
TGTGCCAGCAGTTTGGATACACAGGGGTCTCAGCCCCAGCATTTT	CASSLDTQGSQPQHF	TRBD1	TRBV28	TRBJ1-5	few
TGTGCCTGGAGTGTAACACGGGGCCATGAGCAGTTCTTC	CAWSVTRGHEQFF	NA	TRBV30	TRBJ2-1	NA
TGCAGTTCGGGTAGCTTAGGAGCCTCTGGAAACACCATATATTTT	CSSGSLGASGNTIYF	NA	TRBV20-1	TRBJ1-3	NA
TGTGCCAGCAGTTATCCCCCGACTAGCGGGAGAACAGATACGCAGTATTTT	CASSYPPTSGRTDTQYF	TRBD2	TRBV6-5	TRBJ2-3	NA
TGTGCCAGCACCCAGTCGGGGGTCGGGTCTTACAATGAGCAGTTCTTC	CASTQSGVGSYNEQFF	NA	TRBV7-8	TRBJ2-1	NA
TGCAGTGCTAGAAAAACCGGGACAGGGGTTGTGGAGCAGTACTTC	CSARKTGTGVVEQYF	TRBD1	TRBV20-1	TRBJ2-7	NA
TGTGCCAGCAGCTTAGGGACTAGCGGGAAGGATGAGCAGTTCTTC	CASSLGTSGKDEQFF	TRBD2	TRBV11-2	TRBJ2-1	NA
TGTGCCAGCAGCCAAGAGGTTGCGTTGCCAAGCACAGATACGCAGTATTTT	CASSQEVALPSTDTQYF	NA	TRBV3-1	TRBJ2-3	few
TGTGCCAGCAGCTTAGCCCTGGGACAGGGTAATTCACCCCTCCACTTT	CASSLALGQGNSPLHF	TRBD1	TRBV7-9	TRBJ1-6	few